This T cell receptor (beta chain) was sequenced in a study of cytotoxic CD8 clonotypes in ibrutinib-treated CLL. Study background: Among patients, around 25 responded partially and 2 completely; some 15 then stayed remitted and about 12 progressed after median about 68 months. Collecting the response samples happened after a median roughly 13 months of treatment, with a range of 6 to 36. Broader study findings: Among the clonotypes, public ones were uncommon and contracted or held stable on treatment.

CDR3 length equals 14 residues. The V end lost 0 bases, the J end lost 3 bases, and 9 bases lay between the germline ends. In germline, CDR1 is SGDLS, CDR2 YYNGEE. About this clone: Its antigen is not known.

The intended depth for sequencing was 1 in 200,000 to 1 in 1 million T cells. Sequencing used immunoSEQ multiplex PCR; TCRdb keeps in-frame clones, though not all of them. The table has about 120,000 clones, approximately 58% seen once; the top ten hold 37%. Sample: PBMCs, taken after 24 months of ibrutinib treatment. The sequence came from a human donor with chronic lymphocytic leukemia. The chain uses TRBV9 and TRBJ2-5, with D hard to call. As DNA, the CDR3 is TGTGCCAGCAGCGTAGGAGAAAGGGAAGAGACCCAGTACTTC. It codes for CASSVGEREETQYF.